One and the same sample provided the 30 T cell receptor beta chains below, sequenced in a study of regulatory T cells in long-lasting Graves disease. Time point: newly diagnosed GD, antithyroid drugs for less than 3 months. PBMC RNA served as the TCR library source. The authors built TCR beta libraries using iRepertoire HTBI primers and Arm-PCR of CDR3 regions. TCRdb used MiXCR to reprocess the multiplex PCR reads, holding one entry per CDR3 protein. The table has a few hundred thousand distinct CDR3 sequences, approximately 15% seen once. In addition, the sample was reused for a study of T cells in Graves' hyperthyroidism and ophthalmopathy.

Sample: peripheral blood mononuclear cells (PBMCs), taken at new diagnosis, from a patient treated with antithyroid drugs. These receptors all stem from a man between 40 and 49 years old with Graves disease.

J is TRBJ1-2 and V is TRBV24-1; no reliable D call. The germline V and J ends were trimmed by 6 bases and 6 bases, with 10 bases remaining between them. CDR1 is KGHDR and CDR2 is SFDVKD in the germline V gene. The CDR3 covers 12 residues. The DNA for the CDR3 is TGTGCCACCAGTTCAGGAGAGGATGGCTACACCTTC. It yields the protein CATSSGEDGYTF.

The J gene is TRBJ2-7, the V gene TRBV19; possible D gene TRBD2, 6 bases. The CDR3 is 15 residues long. The V end lost 1 base, the J end lost 2 bases, and 12 bases lay between the germline ends. Germline-derived CDR1 and CDR2 are LNHDA and SQIVND (reference sequence). The CDR3 reads CASSIGRGWTYEQYF. The CDR3 nucleotides read TGTGCCAGTAGTATAGGGCGGGGATGGACCTACGAGCAGTACTTC.

This clonotype was detected many times. The CDR3 sequence is CASSPWSGGADTQYF. In DNA form, the CDR3 reads TGTGCCAGCAGCCCGTGGAGCGGGGGGGCAGATACGCAGTATTTT. This chain connects TRBV2 to TRBJ2-3, with 10 bases identical to TRBD2. Losses at the gene ends were 6 bases for V and 4 bases for J; bases not matched to a gene: 7. The CDR3 contains 15 residues. Germline loops: CDR1 SNHLY, CDR2 FYNNEI.

The chain joins TRBV7-3 to TRBJ2-4, with 8 bases fitting TRBD1. Per germline, CDR1 SGHTA and CDR2 FQGTGA. Unmatched junction bases numbered 12, after V lost 4 bases and J lost 10 bases. CDR3 length: 15 residues. CDR3 coding DNA: TGTGCCAGCAGCTACGACAGGGGAGGATTCTCAATTCAGTACTTC. This sequence encodes CASSYDRGGFSIQYF.

The chain is built from TRBV5-1 and TRBJ2-2, with no clear D. Germline V CDR1 and CDR2: SGHRS, YFSETQ. The CDR3 runs to 14 residues. V was shortened by 5 bases and J by 2 bases, with 10 bases between the two germline ends. The CDR3 protein is CASSRTFNTGELFF. The CDR3 DNA is TGCGCCAGCAGTAGGACCTTTAACACCGGGGAGCTGTTTTTT.

The chain uses TRBV19 and TRBJ2-3; perhaps TRBD2 as D (6 bases). V lost 6 bases and J 1 base, leaving 14 bases between the germline ends. Looked up from germline, CDR1 is LNHDA and CDR2 is SQIVND (reference sequence). This CDR3 is 15 amino acids long. CDR3 sequence reads: CASSPDWGGTDTQYF. The CDR3 bases are TGTGCCAGTAGCCCTGACTGGGGGGGCACAGATACGCAGTATTTT.

The rearrangement uses TRBV20-1 and TRBJ1-5, with D possibly TRBD1 on 5 matching bases. The ends were cut back, 5 bases at V and 7 bases at J, with 18 bases in the middle. This CDR3 is built from 14 residues. Germline assignment: CDR1 DFQATT and CDR2 SNEGSKA (reference sequence). CDR3 nucleotides: TGCAGTGCTGGGCGACAGTCGCTCGGCCAGCCCCAGCATTTT. Translation: CSAGRQSLGQPQHF.

Turning to this clonotype: The final CDR3 position lacks the conserved phenylalanine or tryptophan, pointing to a likely read error. The genes are TRBV11-3 and TRBJ1-2, with 7 nucleotides matching TRBD1. The CDR3 spans 15 residues. V lost 5 bases, J lost 2 bases, and 8 bases stayed unmatched. CDR1 and CDR2 from the germline V gene are SGHNT and YENEEA. CDR3 sequence: CASSPRQGRNYGYTL. The CDR3 DNA is TGTGCCAGCAGCCCCCGACAGGGAAGGAACTATGGCTACACCCTC.

This clonotype was counted at least ten times. This rearrangement joins TRBV5-1 to TRBJ2-3; 9 bases match TRBD2. J gave up 3 bases and V 5 bases, and 7 bases lay outside the gene matches. The CDR3 consists of 15 residues. The germline CDR1 and CDR2 sequences are SGHRS and YFSETQ. The CDR3 spells CASRVSGGWTDTQYF. The CDR3 coding sequence is TGCGCCAGCAGAGTTAGCGGGGGTTGGACAGATACGCAGTATTTT.

This clonotype was picked up many times. The chain has TRBV18 and TRBJ1-4; tentative D call: TRBD1 (5 bases). Trimming took off 0 bases at V and 8 bases at J, with 13 bases between the two ends. The CDR3 loop spans 15 amino acids. Germline CDR1 reads KGHSH; CDR2 reads LQKENI. CDR3 amino acids: CASSPPAGEREKLFF. The CDR3, as DNA: TGTGCCAGCTCACCACCTGCGGGGGAGCGGGAAAAACTGTTTTTT.

This clonotype has ten or more counts. The chain has TRBV4-1 and TRBJ2-7; tentative D call: TRBD1 (6 bases). Germline V gives CDR1 MGHRA, CDR2 YSYEKL. The CDR3 length is 16 residues. Trimming pared 1 base from V and 3 bases from J, leaving 16 bases between. CDR3 bases: TGCGCCAGCAGCCAAGGCTCATGGGACAACCGCTACGAGCAGTACTTC. Encoded protein: CASSQGSWDNRYEQYF.

As concerns this clonotype: Being one base from a much bigger clone, this may be a read error. No conserved phenylalanine or tryptophan ends this CDR3, so it is likely a read error. The chain links TRBV6-9 to TRBJ1-5, with 10 bases fitting TRBD1. V trimming: 3 bases; J trimming: 7 bases; junction bases outside the gene matches: 15. Germline V gene data show CDR1 as MNHGY and CDR2 as SVAAGI. There are 18 residues in the CDR3. The CDR3 loop reads CASSYLLMTGGVGQPQHS. The CDR3 nucleotides are TGTGCCAGCAGTTACCTTCTTATGACAGGGGGCGTCGGGCAGCCCCAGCATTCT.

This clonotype was counted between two and nine times. The chain carries TRBV4-1 and TRBJ2-3; 8 nucleotides agree with TRBD2. Germline CDR1 and CDR2: MGHRA and YSYEKL. The CDR3 has 16 amino acids. Trimming cost V 5 bases and J 0 bases; bases outside gene matches: 7. The CDR3 loop reads CASSRPTSVSTDTQYF. The CDR3 coding sequence is TGCGCCAGCAGCAGACCGACTAGCGTTAGCACAGATACGCAGTATTTT.

This chain uses TRBV6-1 with TRBJ1-6; D not certain. Germline CDR1 and CDR2: MNHNS and SASEGT. V was pared by 5 bases and J by 5 bases, with 16 bases between. The CDR3 is made up of 16 amino acids. The CDR3 bases are TGTGCCAGCAGTTACCAGCCACTCATCCATAATTCACCCCTCCACTTT. This sequence encodes CASSYQPLIHNSPLHF.

This clonotype was counted a few times. The genes are TRBV28 and TRBJ2-7; TRBD2 matches 12 bases. V was clipped by 1 base and J by 7 bases; unmatched bases: 11. The CDR3 sequence is 17 residues long. CDR1 is MDHEN and CDR2 is SYDVKM in the germline V gene. The CDR3 loop is CASSLSLRLAGGLEQYF. The CDR3 bases are TGTGCCAGCAGTTTATCTCTTCGCCTAGCGGGGGGGTTAGAGCAGTACTTC.

Only a few counts were recorded for this clonotype. The chain links TRBV11-3 to TRBJ2-7; D perhaps matches TRBD2 (7 bases). V lost 5 bases to trimming and J lost 12 bases, with 17 bases between them. Germline assignment: CDR1 SGHNT and CDR2 YENEEA. CDR3 length: 12 residues. CDR3 region: CASSHRGARPYF. In nucleotides, the CDR3 is TGTGCCAGCAGCCACCGGGGGGCTCGTCCGTACTTC.

This clonotype showed up many times. The chain is built from TRBV11-3 and TRBJ2-3; tentatively, D is TRBD1 or TRBD2 (7 bases each). The CDR3 covers 15 residues. Germline CDR1 and CDR2: SGHNT and YENEEA. V was shortened by 5 bases and J by 1 base, with 13 bases between the two germline ends. CDR3 DNA: TGTGCCAGCAGCCCCCAGGGGGGGGGCACAGATACGCAGTATTTT. It codes for CASSPQGGGTDTQYF.

This clonotype was observed at least ten times. V and J are TRBV27 and TRBJ2-7; TRBD2 might be the D (6 bases). Between the trimmed V and J ends, which lost 2 bases and 2 bases, there was a span of 10 bases. The CDR3 is 14 amino acids. Germline V gene lookup returns CDR1 MNHEY and CDR2 SMNVEV (reference sequence). This chain's CDR3 is CASSLAGRTYEQYF. The CDR3 coding sequence is TGTGCCAGCAGTTTAGCAGGGAGGACCTACGAGCAGTACTTC.

With regard to this clonotype: This may arise from a read error, as a much more abundant clone is one base away. The V gene is TRBV6-2 or TRBV6-3, the J gene TRBJ1-1; no reliable D call. Germline CDR1 MNHEY, CDR2 SVGEGT. The CDR3 totals 13 residues. V was clipped by 3 bases and J by 0 bases, with 5 bases between them. The CDR3: CASSYRLNTEAFF. The CDR3 coding sequence is TGTGCCAGCAGTTATAGGCTGAACACTGAAGCTTTCTTT.

Ten or more counts support this clonotype. CDR3 sequence reads: CASSYIPANQPQHF. CDR3 DNA sequence: TGTGCCAGCAGTTACATACCGGCCAATCAGCCCCAGCATTTT. The V call is TRBV6-2 or TRBV6-3, the J call TRBJ1-5; D remains ambiguous. CDR3 length equals 14 residues. Trimming shortened V by 2 bases and J by 3 bases, and 8 bases separated the two germline ends. The germline V gene encodes CDR1 MNHEY and CDR2 SVGEGT.

Ten or more counts support this clonotype. This chain joins TRBV4-1 and TRBJ2-5; D is tentatively TRBD1 or TRBD2 (6 bases each). CDR3 size: 17 residues. Germline assignment: CDR1 MGHRA and CDR2 YSYEKL. V dropped 0 bases and J dropped 5 bases, with 19 bases sitting between them. The DNA for the CDR3 is TGCGCCAGCAGCCAAGATCTTCGAGGGGGAGGTTGGGAGACCCAGTACTTC. Its translation: CASSQDLRGGGWETQYF.

A few counts support this clonotype. Since a much larger clone is just one base distant, this may be a read error. The chain couples TRBV20-1 to TRBJ2-7, with D possibly matching TRBD2 (5 bases). V was trimmed by 7 bases and J by 3 bases, leaving 16 bases between them. CDR1 and CDR2 from the germline V gene are DFQATT and SNEGSKA (reference sequence). This CDR3 region has 13 residues. Here the CDR3 DNA reads TGCAGTGATAGCGAACCCCTACGCTACGAGCAGTACTTC. This translates into CSDSEPLRYEQYF.

There are a few counts of this clonotype. This chain joins TRBV13 and TRBJ1-5, with 7 bases identical to TRBD1. Trimming cost V 5 bases and J 3 bases; bases outside gene matches: 4. CDR1 and CDR2 from the germline V gene are PRHDT and FYEKMQ (reference sequence). The CDR3 is made up of 14 amino acids. CDR3 DNA: TGTGCCAGCAGCAAAGGGACAGTCAATCAGCCCCAGCATTTT. Translated, it gives CASSKGTVNQPQHF.

The V and J genes are TRBV4-2 and TRBJ2-2, with D unresolved. This CDR3 spans 15 amino acids. From germline, CDR1 is LGHNA and CDR2 YNFKEQ. V was cut by 4 bases and J by 1 base, with 10 bases left in between. The CDR3 DNA sequence: TGTGCCAGCAGCCCCCTAACGGGGAACACCGGGGAGCTGTTTTTT. Amino acid sequence: CASSPLTGNTGELFF.

CDR3 in amino acids: CASSVKGGSLDKNIQYF. CDR3 DNA sequence: TGTGCCAGCAGCGTTAAAGGGGGGAGCCTGGACAAAAACATTCAGTACTTC. This chain links TRBV6-1 with TRBJ2-4; D may be TRBD1 or TRBD2 (6 bases each). V shed 6 bases and J shed 3 bases, with 21 bases lying between them. The CDR3 length is 17 residues. CDR1 MNHNS and CDR2 SASEGT come from the germline V gene.

Only a few counts were recorded for this clonotype. V is TRBV18 and J is TRBJ1-3; a possible D gene is TRBD1 (5 bases). In germline, CDR1 is KGHSH, CDR2 LQKENI. V was cut by 4 bases and J by 0 bases, with 13 bases left in between. CDR3 length: 16 residues. The CDR3 nucleotides are TGTGCCAGCTCACTTGGTACAGGCTCCTCTGGAAACACCATATATTTT. Translating gives CASSLGTGSSGNTIYF.

This clonotype was seen ten or more times. The V call is TRBV20-1, the J call TRBJ2-3; either TRBD1 or TRBD2 may supply D (5 bases each). Germline loops: CDR1 DFQATT, CDR2 SNEGSKA (reference sequence). This CDR3 is built from 14 residues. V lost 3 bases to trimming and J lost 10 bases, with 20 bases between them. CDR3 nucleotide sequence: TGCAGTGCTAGTGCCGGGACCCGTCGGAAGGCGCAGTATTTT. Protein sequence: CSASAGTRRKAQYF.

In its sample, this clonotype was seen a few times. The chain has TRBV27 and TRBJ1-4, with a possible D match to TRBD1 (5 bases). Deletions cut 2 bases from V and 8 bases from J, with 12 bases between. Germline lookup yields CDR1 MNHEY and CDR2 SMNVEV (reference sequence). The CDR3 runs 14 residues. The CDR3 reads CASSLGALGEKLFF. For the CDR3, the DNA is TGTGCCAGCAGTTTAGGGGCGCTGGGAGAAAAACTGTTTTTT. Based on the CDR3 plus reference TRBV27 and TRBJ1-4, the full variable domain is EAQVTQNPRYLITVTGKKLTVTCSQNMNHEYMSWYRQDPGLGLRQIYYSMNVEVTDKGDVPEGYKVSRKEKRNFPLILESPSPNQTSLYFCASSLGALGEKLFFGSGTQLSVL.

As regards this clonotype: This may come from a read error, since a much larger clone is one base off. The chain has TRBV4-3 and TRBJ1-5; unclear D gene. CDR1 and CDR2 from the germline V gene are LGHNA and YSLEER. This CDR3 region has 15 residues. Here the CDR3 reads CANSQDKYGGQPQHF. CDR3 in DNA: TGCGCCAACAGCCAAGATAAGTATGGTGGGCAGCCCCAGCATTTT.

At least ten counts were recorded for this clonotype. The rearrangement uses TRBV20-1 and TRBJ2-2; D perhaps matches TRBD2 (5 bases). Trimming pared 6 bases from V and 3 bases from J, leaving 11 bases between. CDR3 length equals 13 residues. Germline V gene lookup returns CDR1 DFQATT and CDR2 SNEGSKA (reference sequence). The CDR3 DNA follows: TGCAGTGCCCCGCTGAGGGACACCGGGGAGCTGTTTTTT. Translated: CSAPLRDTGELFF.